These T cell receptor beta chains were read from a single sample in a study of regulatory T cells in long-lasting Graves disease. Using its own MiXCR run on the multiplex PCR reads, TCRdb lists one record per CDR3 protein. Here the sample spans approximately 400,000 distinct CDR3 sequences, over 12% being singletons. These sequences were also reported in another study, on T cells in Graves' hyperthyroidism and ophthalmopathy.

Here the sequenced sample was peripheral blood mononuclear cells (PBMCs), taken at new diagnosis, from a patient treated with antithyroid drugs. These TCRs come from a woman aged 40 to 50 with Graves disease. Each CDR3 is given with its conserved first and last residue. Size values are once, few and many counts, or a class for expanded clones, and some rows have none.

V: TRBV12-3/TRBV12-4
size: few
J: TRBJ1-5
CDR3: CASSFSYSSNQPQHF

V: TRBV20-1
size: -
J: TRBJ1-1
CDR3: CSARDPRRGVEAFF

V: TRBV28
size: many
J: TRBJ1-6
CDR3: CASKPGGSSYNSPLHF

V: TRBV2
size: many
J: TRBJ2-7
CDR3: CASRVNGGAREQYF

V: TRBV9
size: -
J: TRBJ1-6
CDR3: CASSVEPAQGANSPLHF

V: TRBV19
size: few
J: TRBJ2-1
CDR3: CASSPPAGVSYNEQFF

V: TRBV12-3/TRBV12-4
size: many
J: TRBJ1-2
CDR3: CASNPQGNYGYTF

V: TRBV20-1
size: many
J: TRBJ2-5
CDR3: CSARVRSSYQETQYF

V: TRBV28
size: -
J: TRBJ2-7
CDR3: CASRLQGVGQYF

V: TRBV19
size: once
J: TRBJ2-7
CDR3: CASSPAGTGYVLAQYF

V: TRBV11-2
size: many
J: TRBJ2-1
CDR3: CASSLGLGVGGYNEQFF

V: TRBV5-1
size: many
J: TRBJ1-1
CDR3: CASSYDGKNTEAFF

V: TRBV2
size: once
J: TRBJ2-7
CDR3: CAMKREFLGEQYF

V: TRBV6-1
size: many
J: TRBJ1-1
CDR3: CASRRQTNTEAFF

V: TRBV6-2/TRBV6-3
size: many
J: TRBJ2-1
CDR3: CASSYGLAEFF

V: TRBV7-2
size: many
J: TRBJ2-3
CDR3: CASRESGTSPDTQYF

V: TRBV20-1
size: many
J: TRBJ2-2
CDR3: CSARGGTGETGELFF

V: TRBV6-1
size: many
J: TRBJ2-5
CDR3: CASSRLAGVLQETQYF

V: TRBV6-7
size: -
J: TRBJ2-7
CDR3: CTSSAGTSGRDPPYEQYF

V: TRBV30
size: -
J: TRBJ1-3
CDR3: CAWDRGKSSGNTIYF

V: TRBV2
size: many
J: TRBJ1-1
CDR3: CASDTGHGTEAFF

V: TRBV20-1
size: few
J: TRBJ2-7
CDR3: CSAREQTQAQYF

V: TRBV28
size: many
J: TRBJ2-3
CDR3: CASRAWTGRDTQYF

V: TRBV19
size: many
J: TRBJ2-3
CDR3: CASSPTTGGWTDTQYF

V: TRBV11-2
size: many
J: TRBJ2-5
CDR3: CASSLTDRGGTQYF

V: TRBV20-1
size: few
J: TRBJ2-7
CDR3: CSARAGQGLVFYEQYF

V: TRBV28
size: -
J: TRBJ2-1
CDR3: CASSLWLAGHNEQFF

V: TRBV10-2
size: -
J: TRBJ2-1
CDR3: CASSEPHRNYNEQFF